This passage covers 5 T cell receptor beta chains from one sample sequenced in a study of early T cells in non-severe SARS-CoV-2 infection. TCRdb independently ran MiXCR on the 5' RACE reads; one entry per CDR3 protein. The sample shows tens of thousands of distinct CDR3 sequences, over 10% of them seen only once. What was sequenced was whole blood. The receptors were sampled from an adult who was a healthcare worker with PCR-confirmed SARS-CoV-2 infection or an uninfected control (not recorded which).

Of note for this clonotype: Mismatch with germline at one junction end may stem from a read error. CDR3 coding DNA: TGTGTCAGCAGCGGGATAATATCCCCCTACAATGAGCAGTTCTTC. Encoded protein: CVSSGIISPYNEQFF. This chain connects TRBV7-6 to TRBJ2-1, with 7 bases that match TRBD2. Germline V gene lookup returns CDR1 SGHVS and CDR2 FNYEAQ. This CDR3 spans 15 amino acids.

In its sample, this clonotype was seen once. The chain combines TRBV29-1 with TRBJ2-1; D ambiguous. The CDR3 sequence is 14 residues long. Germline values: CDR1 SQVTM, CDR2 ANQGSEA. Trimming pared 7 bases from V and 2 bases from J, leaving 15 bases between. The CDR3 region is CSADGLWAYNEQFF. The CDR3 DNA reads TGCAGCGCCGACGGTCTTTGGGCCTACAATGAGCAGTTCTTC.

The table lists this clonotype with a few counts. The chain couples TRBV25-1 to TRBJ2-3; TRBD2 is a possible D gene (6 bases). V was pared by 1 base and J by 5 bases, with 16 bases between. CDR1 and CDR2 (germline): MGHDK, SYGVNS. The CDR3 spans 16 residues. The CDR3 reads CASSEWGENTKDTQYF. The DNA of the CDR3 is TGTGCCAGCAGTGAATGGGGGGAAAACACAAAAGATACGCAGTATTTT.

V is TRBV7-3 and J is TRBJ2-7; 11 nucleotides line up with TRBD2. The CDR3 has 14 residues. CDR1 SGHTA and CDR2 FQGTGA come from the germline V gene. After removal of 5 bases from V and 2 bases from J, the junction contained 2 bases not matched to a gene. For the CDR3, the DNA is TGTGCCAGCAGCCCGACTAGCGGGGCCTACGAGCAGTACTTC. This encodes CASSPTSGAYEQYF.

The J gene is TRBJ1-6, the V gene TRBV4-1; no firm D call. The CDR3 is 16 residues long. Germline CDR1 and CDR2: MGHRA and YSYEKL. Trimming shortened V by 0 bases and J by 6 bases, and 12 bases separated the two germline ends. The CDR3 reads CASSQEGAAVNSPLHF. The CDR3 DNA reads TGCGCCAGCAGCCAAGAGGGAGCAGCCGTTAATTCACCCCTCCACTTT.